The 16 T cell receptor beta chains in this list originate from one sample, sequenced in a study of blood T cell repertoires in COVID-19. Method: immunoSEQ multiplex PCR; TCRdb's copy keeps in-frame clones and lacks some. The sample contains 140,000 to 150,000 clones, roughly 90% of which appear only once. The sample was peripheral blood. These receptors were collected from a human donor in a cohort sampled during active COVID-19.

V and J are TRBV11-1 and TRBJ2-5; D may be TRBD1 (6 bases). CDR1 SGHAT and CDR2 FQDESV come from the germline V gene (reference sequence). The CDR3 sequence is 15 residues long. V was trimmed by 5 bases and J by 1 base, leaving 14 bases between them. CDR3 bases: TGTGCCAGCAGCCGGTTGAGGGGGTTCCAAGAGACCCAGTACTTC. It is translated as CASSRLRGFQETQYF.

The chain links TRBV19 to TRBJ2-3, with D maybe TRBD2 (7 bases). V gave up 5 bases and J gave up 5 bases, with 17 bases separating them. Per the germline V gene, CDR1 is LNHDA and CDR2 is SQIVND (reference sequence). The CDR3 loop spans 15 amino acids. The CDR3 coding sequence is TGTGCCAGTAGTCTCATAGGGGGGGCGGGAGATACGCAGTATTTT. It specifies CASSLIGGAGDTQYF. Drawing the rest from reference TRBV19 and TRBJ2-3, the complete variable domain is DGGITQSPKYLFRKEGQNVTLSCEQNLNHDAMYWYRQDPGQGLRLIYYSQIVNDFQKGDIAEGYSVSREKKESFPLTVTSAQKNPTAFYLCASSLIGGAGDTQYFGPGTRLTVL.

On this clone: Because the CDR3's place on the DNA is in doubt, the DNA is left out and the CDR3 is given as listed by TCRdb. CDR3 protein: CASSSSGWMNTEAFF. The rearrangement uses TRBV28 and TRBJ1-1. CDR1 MDHEN and CDR2 SYDVKM come from the germline V gene. The CDR3 is made up of 15 amino acids, end residues included.

V is TRBV7-9 and J is TRBJ1-6; unclear D gene. The V gene lost 2 bases and the J gene lost 9 bases, with 8 bases spanning the gap. The CDR3 spans 13 residues. CDR1 and CDR2 (germline): SEHNR, FQNEAQ (reference sequence). The CDR3 nucleotides are TGTGCCAGCAGCTTACCGGGTGGTTCACCCCTCCACTTT. It is translated as CASSLPGGSPLHF.

V usage is TRBV6-5 and J usage is TRBJ2-7; TRBD1 matches at 7 bases. CDR3 size: 15 residues. Germline V gives CDR1 MNHEY, CDR2 SVGAGI. V was clipped by 6 bases and J by 3 bases; unmatched bases: 11. The CDR3 protein is CASRRDRAGFYEQYF. The CDR3 DNA sequence: TGTGCCAGCAGAAGAGACAGGGCAGGGTTCTACGAGCAGTACTTC.

The CDR3 here is CASSLASGGGTEAFF. In DNA form, the CDR3 reads TGTGCCAGCAGCTTAGCGTCAGGGGGCGGCACTGAAGCTTTCTTT. The J gene is TRBJ1-1, the V gene TRBV7-9; 8 nucleotides match TRBD1. CDR1 and CDR2 from the germline V gene are SEHNR and FQNEAQ (reference sequence). The CDR3 runs 15 residues. The junction had 4 bases not matched to a gene; V was cut back by 0 bases and J by 4 bases.

V and J are TRBV6-2 or TRBV6-3 and TRBJ2-1, with 8 bases fitting TRBD2. The CDR3 runs 14 residues. Germline V lookup: CDR1 MNHEY, CDR2 SVGEGT. The J segment lost 7 bases and the V segment lost 5 bases, leaving 7 bases of the junction unmatched. The CDR3 nucleotides are TGTGCCAGCAGTACCGGGACTAGTACGAATGAGCAGTTCTTC. Its translation is CASSTGTSTNEQFF.

This rearrangement joins TRBV28 to TRBJ2-1; maybe TRBD2 (6 bases). Trimming cost V 6 bases and J 13 bases, with 19 bases left between them. The CDR3 is 13 amino acids. Germline assignment: CDR1 MDHEN and CDR2 SYDVKM. The CDR3 DNA is TGTGCCAGCAGCCGCGGAGGGTCCAACGTCCAGTTCTTC. Translating it yields CASSRGGSNVQFF. The full variable domain, its missing parts supplied by reference TRBV28 and TRBJ2-1, is DVKVTQSSRYLVKRTGEKVFLECVQDMDHENMFWYRQDPGLGLRLIYFSYDVKMKEKGDIPEGYSVSREKKERFSLILESASTNQTSMYLCASSRGGSNVQFFGPGTRLTVL.

The V gene is TRBV9, the J gene TRBJ2-3, with 7 positions matching TRBD2. V lost 3 bases and J lost 1; bases outside the gene matches: 11. Germline V gene data show CDR1 as SGDLS and CDR2 as YYNGEE. This CDR3 has 17 amino acids. In DNA, the CDR3 is TGTGCCAGCAGCGGCACTAGCGACCGGGGTGGCACAGATACGCAGTATTTT. Protein: CASSGTSDRGGTDTQYF.

This chain joins TRBV19 and TRBJ2-3, with 9 bases lining up with TRBD2. The germline V gene encodes CDR1 LNHDA and CDR2 SQIVND (reference sequence). V shed 9 bases, J shed 5 bases, and the junction held 9 bases outside the gene matches. The CDR3 is made up of 14 amino acids. The CDR3 loop is CASRVSGSLDTQYF. The CDR3 DNA is TGTGCCAGCAGAGTTAGCGGGAGCCTAGATACGCAGTATTTT.

The V and J genes are TRBV4-3 and TRBJ2-5; 9 bases are shared with TRBD1. After removal of 0 bases from V and 1 base from J, the junction contained 6 bases not matched to a gene. This CDR3 comprises 17 residues. CDR1 and CDR2 from the germline V gene are LGHNA and YSLEER. As DNA, the CDR3 is TGCGCCAGCAGCCAAGAGATAGGGGACAGGGCCCAAGAGACCCAGTACTTC. Encoded protein: CASSQEIGDRAQETQYF.

The chain couples TRBV29-1 to TRBJ2-7, with 13 bases that match TRBD2. The germline CDR1 and CDR2 sequences are SQVTM and ANQGSEA. This CDR3 has 14 amino acids. V shed 5 bases, J shed 0 bases, and the junction held 1 base outside the gene matches. CDR3 region: CSVRTSGSSYEQYF. The CDR3 nucleotides read TGCAGCGTTAGGACTAGCGGGAGCTCCTACGAGCAGTACTTC.

The chain recombines TRBV6-6 with TRBJ2-7; 10 nucleotides agree with TRBD2. V lost 3 bases to trimming and J lost 4 bases; unmatched junction nucleotides: 6. From germline, CDR1 is MNHNY and CDR2 SVGAGI (reference sequence). The CDR3 is 15 amino acids. The CDR3: CASSYQTSGIYEQYF. CDR3 DNA: TGTGCCAGCAGTTATCAAACTAGCGGGATTTACGAGCAGTACTTC.

The chain couples TRBV11-2 to TRBJ1-3; D unresolved. The CDR3 length is 16 residues. With 4 bases removed from V and 2 bases from J, the gap between germline ends came to 15 bases. The V gene's germline CDR1 is SGHAT and CDR2 FQNNGV. In DNA form, the CDR3 reads TGTGCCAGCAGCTCGTTAGTCGGTCGGGCTGGAAACACCATATATTTT. Translating gives CASSSLVGRAGNTIYF.

J is TRBJ1-5 and V is TRBV6-2 or TRBV6-3; TRBD1 aligns across 8 bases. The CDR3 has 16 amino acids. CDR1 and CDR2 from the germline V gene are MNHEY and SVGEGT. Unmatched junction bases numbered 10, after V lost 5 bases and J lost 4 bases. The CDR3 bases are TGTGCCAGCAGTGATTTACCGGGGACAGGTAATCAGCCCCAGCATTTT. It translates to CASSDLPGTGNQPQHF.

This clone appeared a few times. The gene calls are TRBV6-2 or TRBV6-3 and TRBJ2-1, with D tentatively TRBD2 (6 bases). Trimming removed 0 bases at V and 0 bases at J, with 12 bases between. This CDR3 spans 17 amino acids. The V gene's germline CDR1 is MNHEY and CDR2 SVGEGT. The CDR3 is CASSYSTGLSSYNEQFF. Here the CDR3 DNA reads TGTGCCAGCAGTTACTCGACGGGACTGAGCTCCTACAATGAGCAGTTCTTC.